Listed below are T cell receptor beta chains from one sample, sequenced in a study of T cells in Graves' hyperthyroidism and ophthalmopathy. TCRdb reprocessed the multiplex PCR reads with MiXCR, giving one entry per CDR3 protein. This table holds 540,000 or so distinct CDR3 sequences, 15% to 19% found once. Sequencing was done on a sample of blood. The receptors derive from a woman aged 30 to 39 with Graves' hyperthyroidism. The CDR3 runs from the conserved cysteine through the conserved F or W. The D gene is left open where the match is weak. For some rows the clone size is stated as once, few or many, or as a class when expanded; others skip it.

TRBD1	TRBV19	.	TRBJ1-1	TGTGCCAGTAGTTGGACAGGGGGCGGAGAAGCTTTCTTT	CASSWTGGGEAFF
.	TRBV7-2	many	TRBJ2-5	TGTGCCAGCAGCCCACAAGGGACCCAGTACTTC	CASSPQGTQYF
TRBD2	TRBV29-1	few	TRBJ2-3	TGCAGCGTTGCGGGACTAGCGGGCTTCACAGATACGCAGTATTTT	CSVAGLAGFTDTQYF
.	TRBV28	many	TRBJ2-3	TGTGCCAGCAGCTTTCAGATCGCAGATACGCAGTATTTT	CASSFQIADTQYF
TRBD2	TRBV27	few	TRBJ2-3	TGTGCCAGCAGTTTAAGGAGCGGGAGGGCCCCAGATACGCAGTATTTT	CASSLRSGRAPDTQYF
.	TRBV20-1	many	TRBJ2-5	TGCAGTGCTGGACTGATACAAGAGACCCAGTACTTC	CSAGLIQETQYF
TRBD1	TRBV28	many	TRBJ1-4	TGTGCCAGCAGTTTATGGGGGACAGGAAAACTGTTTTTT	CASSLWGTGKLFF
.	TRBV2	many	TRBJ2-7	TGTGCCAGCGGATGGGCGGGCCGTAACTACGAGCAGTACTTC	CASGWAGRNYEQYF
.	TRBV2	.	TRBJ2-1	TGTGCCAGCTGGGATATCTACAATGAGCAGTTCTTC	CASWDIYNEQFF
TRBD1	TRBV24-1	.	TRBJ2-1	TGTGCCACAACCGGGACAGGAGGATTCAATGAGCAGTTCTTC	CATTGTGGFNEQFF
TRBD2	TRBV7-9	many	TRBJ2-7	TGTGCCAGCAGCACTAGCGGGGTAAACTACGAGCAGTACTTC	CASSTSGVNYEQYF
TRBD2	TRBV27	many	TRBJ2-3	TGTGCCAGCAGCCCACTAGCGACGACAGATACGCAGTATTTT	CASSPLATTDTQYF
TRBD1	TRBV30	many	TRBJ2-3	TGTGCCTTGCTCCGGGACAGGGGCACAGATACGCAGTATTTT	CALLRDRGTDTQYF
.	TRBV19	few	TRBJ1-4	TGTGCCAGTAGTACTATCAGGGAAACTAAAGAAAAACTGTTTTTT	CASSTIRETKEKLFF
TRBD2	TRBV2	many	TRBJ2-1	TGTGCCAGCAATGGTATAGGGCTAGCGGGAGAGGAGCAGTTCTTC	CASNGIGLAGEEQFF
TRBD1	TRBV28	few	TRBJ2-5	TGTGCCAGCACCTCTAGACAGGGGGCTCTGGGGGAGACCCAGTACTTC	CASTSRQGALGETQYF
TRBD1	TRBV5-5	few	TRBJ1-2	TGTGCCAGCATACCCGGGACAGGGAGCCCTGGCTACACCTTC	CASIPGTGSPGYTF
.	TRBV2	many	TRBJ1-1	TGTGCCAGCAGAATTAACAGGGTCGGCACTGAAGCTTTCTTT	CASRINRVGTEAFF
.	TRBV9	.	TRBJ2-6	TGTGCCAGCACAAAATGGGGAGGTTCTGGGGCCAACGTCCTGACTTTC	CASTKWGGSGANVLTF
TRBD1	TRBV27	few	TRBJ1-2	TGTGCCAGCAGCGTTGCCGGGACAGGGGGCGATGGCTACACCTTC	CASSVAGTGGDGYTF
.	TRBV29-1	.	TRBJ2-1	TGCAGCGTTGAGGACTACAATGAGCAGTTCTTC	CSVEDYNEQFF
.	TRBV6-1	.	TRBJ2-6	TGTGCCAGCAGTGTAACAGGGACCTCTGGGGCCAACGTCCTGACTTTC	CASSVTGTSGANVLTF
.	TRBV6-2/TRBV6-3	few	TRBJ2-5	TGTGCCAGCAGTTCCACAGGGGAGGGGACCCAGTACTTC	CASSSTGEGTQYF
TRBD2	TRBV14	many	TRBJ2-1	TGTGCCAGCAGCCAAGCGGGAGGAAACAATGAGCAGTTCTTC	CASSQAGGNNEQFF
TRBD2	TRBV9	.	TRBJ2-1	TGTGCCAGCAGCGTAGAAGGCGGGAGTGCTGCCGATGAGCAGTTCTTC	CASSVEGGSAADEQFF
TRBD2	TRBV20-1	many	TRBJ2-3	TGCAGTGCTGCGGACCAGAGCGGGGCGGATACGCAGTATTTT	CSAADQSGADTQYF
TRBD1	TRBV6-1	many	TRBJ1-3	TGTGCCACGCGACAGGGTGCAAACACCATATATTTT	CATRQGANTIYF
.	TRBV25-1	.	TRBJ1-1	TGTGCCAGCAGTGAACCTGGGCGGCCTGAAGCTTTCTTT	CASSEPGRPEAFF
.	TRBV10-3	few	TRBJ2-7	TGTGCCATCAGTGAGTCGAACTCGGGACAAATCTACGAGCAGTACTTC	CAISESNSGQIYEQYF
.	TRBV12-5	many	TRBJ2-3	TGTGCTAGTGGTTTGGCTGGGAGCCAGGATACGCAGTATTTT	CASGLAGSQDTQYF
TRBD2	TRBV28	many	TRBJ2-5	TGTGCCAGCAGTCCATCGGTTGGGAGGGGACAAGAGACCCAGTACTTC	CASSPSVGRGQETQYF
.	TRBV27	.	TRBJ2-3	TGTGCCAGCAGGGCGGCCAACACAGATACGCAGTATTTT	CASRAANTDTQYF
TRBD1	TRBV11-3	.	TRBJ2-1	TGTGCCAGCAGCTTTAGGGGACAGGGGGGCGTCAATGAGCAGTTCTTC	CASSFRGQGGVNEQFF
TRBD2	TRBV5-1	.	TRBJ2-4	TGCGCCAGCAGCTTGGAGACTAGCGGAAACATTCAGTACTTC	CASSLETSGNIQYF
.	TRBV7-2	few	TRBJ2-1	TGTGCCAGCAGCTTAGACGAACTCAATGAGCAGTTCTTC	CASSLDELNEQFF
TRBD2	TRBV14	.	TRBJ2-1	TGTGCCAGCAGCCAAAGGACTAGCTTCAATGAGCAGTTCTTC	CASSQRTSFNEQFF
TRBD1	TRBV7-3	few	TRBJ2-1	TGTGCCAGCAGCCCCGGGACAGGGGCACATGAGCAGTTCTTC	CASSPGTGAHEQFF
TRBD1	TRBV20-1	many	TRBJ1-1	TGCAGTGCTAGAGACGGGGACAGACTGAACACTGAAGCTTTCTTT	CSARDGDRLNTEAFF
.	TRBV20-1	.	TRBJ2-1	TGCAGTGCGTCTAGCGAAGTACAGGATGAGCAGTTCTTC	CSASSEVQDEQFF
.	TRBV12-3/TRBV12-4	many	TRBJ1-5	TGTGCCAGCAGGAAGTTTGAGGGCCACTCAGGCACTCAGCCCCAGCATTTT	CASRKFEGHSGTQPQHF
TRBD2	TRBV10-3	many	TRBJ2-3	TGTGCCATCAGTGGGCTAGCGGGAAGCACAGATACGCAGTATTTT	CAISGLAGSTDTQYF
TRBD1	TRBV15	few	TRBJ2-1	TGTGCCACCAGGTTGCAGGGGGTCCATGAGCAGTTCTTC	CATRLQGVHEQFF
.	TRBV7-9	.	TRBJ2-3	TGTGCCAGCAGCCACGGAGGCGGAGCAGATACGCAGTATTTT	CASSHGGGADTQYF
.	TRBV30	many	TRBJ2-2	TGTGCCTGGAGTGTACGGCAGGACGGGACCGGGGAGCTGTTTTTT	CAWSVRQDGTGELFF
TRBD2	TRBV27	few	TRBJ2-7	TGTGCCGCAGCACTAGCGGGGGGGGAGTACGAGCAGTACTTC	CAAALAGGEYEQYF
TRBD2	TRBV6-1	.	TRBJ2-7	TGTGCCAGCAGTGAATACGAACCGGGACTAGCCTTAGCCAAATACGAGCAGTACTTC	CASSEYEPGLALAKYEQYF